Each of the 13 T cell receptor beta chains below was sequenced from the same sample in a study of T cell repertoires in cytomegalovirus infection. One entry per CDR3 protein results from TCRdb running MiXCR on the reads. The profile shows approximately 500,000 distinct CDR3 sequences, approximately 17% of them singletons. The sample was CD8+ T cells from PBMCs. Every receptor here comes from a human donor in good health (CMV status not recorded). Some clones in this sample may be carry-over from other donors' samples.

This chain connects TRBV4-1 to TRBJ1-1, with 7 bases fitting TRBD1. Germline V gene lookup returns CDR1 MGHRA and CDR2 YSYEKL. Trimming took 1 base from V and 5 from J; bases not matched to a gene: 4. This CDR3 spans 14 amino acids. The CDR3 here is CASSQARGDTEAFF. CDR3 DNA sequence: TGCGCCAGCAGCCAAGCCAGGGGGGATACTGAAGCTTTCTTT.

The rearrangement uses TRBV28 and TRBJ1-6; no reliable D call. V lost 1 base to trimming and J lost 14 bases, with 18 bases between them. The CDR3 runs 15 residues. Per germline, CDR1 MDHEN and CDR2 SYDVKM. The CDR3 nucleotides are TGTGCCAGCAGTTTATCCCCTCCGCCAGGTGGATCCCTCCACTTT. Protein product: CASSLSPPPGGSLHF.

There are many counts of this clonotype. V gene TRBV11-1 combines with J gene TRBJ2-7; a weak D match, TRBD2 (6 bases). From germline, CDR1 is SGHAT and CDR2 FQDESV (reference sequence). The CDR3 sequence is 14 residues long. V was trimmed by 5 bases and J by 5 bases, leaving 16 bases between them. CDR3: CASSLRWRVDEQYF. CDR3 DNA sequence: TGTGCCAGCAGCCTTCGCTGGAGGGTAGACGAGCAGTACTTC.

At least ten counts were recorded for this clonotype. The chain joins TRBV7-8 to TRBJ2-3, with 9 bases lining up with TRBD2. The germline V gene encodes CDR1 SGHVS and CDR2 FQNEAQ. J was trimmed by 2 bases and V by 3 bases; bases with no gene match: 3. This CDR3 comprises 15 residues. CDR3 DNA sequence: TGTGCCAGCAGCTTTAGCGGGAGTACCACAGATACGCAGTATTTT. As protein: CASSFSGSTTDTQYF.

This clonotype was picked up a small number of times. The chain has TRBV11-2 and TRBJ1-2; D perhaps matches TRBD1 (5 bases). CDR1 SGHAT and CDR2 FQNNGV come from the germline V gene. This CDR3 contains 14 residues. Trimming stripped 0 bases from V and 13 bases from J, with 18 bases between. CDR3 amino acids: CASSLEGPGLKITF. DNA for the CDR3: TGTGCCAGCAGCTTAGAGGGACCGGGCCTGAAGATCACCTTC.

This clonotype was observed a handful of times. V gene TRBV29-1 combines with J gene TRBJ2-1; D remains unclear. The CDR3 is 11 amino acids. CDR1 is SQVTM and CDR2 is ANQGSEA in the germline V gene. V was shortened by 3 bases and J by 9 bases, with 9 bases between the two germline ends. The CDR3 loop reads CSVDYWGEQFF. The CDR3 nucleotides read TGCAGCGTTGATTATTGGGGTGAGCAGTTCTTC.

This clonotype was picked up a small number of times. The chain uses TRBV28 and TRBJ1-6, with D unclear. Trimming left V 1 base short and J 10 bases short, with 11 bases between. Germline V gives CDR1 MDHEN, CDR2 SYDVKM. The CDR3 spans 14 residues. The CDR3 region is CASSLFSLGSPLHF. The CDR3 region has the DNA TGTGCCAGCAGTTTATTCAGTTTGGGGTCACCCCTCCACTTT.

V gene TRBV6-5 combines with J gene TRBJ1-4; tentative D call: TRBD1 (5 bases). The CDR3 is made up of 14 amino acids. Germline CDR1 MNHEY, CDR2 SVGAGI. The V end lost 4 bases, the J end lost 8 bases, and 14 bases lay between the germline ends. The CDR3 loop reads CASSFQGNREKLFF. The CDR3 DNA sequence: TGTGCCAGCAGTTTTCAGGGTAATCGGGAAAAACTGTTTTTT.

This clonotype was counted many times. J is TRBJ2-5 and V is TRBV6-8; D may be TRBD2 (6 bases). This CDR3 is built from 16 residues. The germline CDR1 and CDR2 sequences are MNHGY and SAAAGT. The V end was cut by 5 bases, the J end by 3 bases, with 19 bases between. CDR3 amino acids: CASSLLPGLSKETQYF. The DNA of the CDR3 is TGTGCCAGCAGTCTGTTACCGGGACTCTCCAAAGAGACCCAGTACTTC.

This clonotype was counted a single time. The chain is built from TRBV5-1 and TRBJ2-1; 12 nucleotides align to TRBD2. The V gene end was trimmed by 9 bases and the J gene end by 6 bases; junction bases not matched to a gene: 7. The germline gives CDR1 SGHRS, CDR2 YFSETQ. The CDR3 runs to 14 residues. The CDR3 is CATQRTSGTNEQFF. The CDR3 DNA reads TGCGCCACCCAAAGGACTAGCGGGACCAATGAGCAGTTCTTC.

This clonotype was observed at least ten times. J is TRBJ2-1 and V is TRBV10-3; D remains ambiguous. V gave up 6 bases and J gave up 8 bases, with 11 bases separating them. Germline loops: CDR1 ENHRY, CDR2 SYGVKD. The CDR3 is 12 amino acids. The CDR3 DNA reads as TGTGCCATCAGCGAAAACTGGCATGAGCAGTTCTTC. Translation: CAISENWHEQFF.

Turning to this clonotype: This clone may be a read error of a much larger clone one base away. J is TRBJ2-7 and V is TRBV7-8; D gene ambiguous. The CDR3 contains 13 residues. Per germline, CDR1 SGHVS and CDR2 FQNEAQ. Trimming took off 5 bases at V and 0 bases at J, with 8 bases between the two ends. CDR3 nucleotide sequence: TGTGCCAGCAGCCGGGTCAACTCCTACGAGCAGTACTTC. It translates to CASSRVNSYEQYF.

This chain uses TRBV5-4 with TRBJ2-7, with D unclear. Looked up from germline, CDR1 is SGHNT and CDR2 is YYREEE (reference sequence). The CDR3 spans 14 residues. V was pared by 4 bases and J by 0 bases, with 11 bases between. The CDR3 region is CASSPTFSSYEQYF. The CDR3 DNA reads TGTGCCAGCAGCCCGACTTTTAGCTCCTACGAGCAGTACTTC.